The entry below gives a single TCR beta chain sequence along with its context. Antigen: not known. The table came from immunoSEQ multiplex PCR; TCRdb's copy has only in-frame clones and leaves some out. The sample contains some 15,000 clones, 61% of which appear only once. The data stem from a study of Tregs in tolerant kidney transplant recipients. Across the study: A roughly three-day belatacept mixed lymphocyte reaction, sometimes plus 5-day graft donor restimulation, preceded CD4+CD25+CD127- sorting.

The CDR3 is made up of 12 amino acids. The V end was cut by 4 bases, the J end by 6 bases, with 11 bases between. Germline loops: CDR1 SGHTS, CDR2 YDEGEE. Study-level points and caveats: The small number of patients limits these findings pending further validation. The most relevant donor-specific Treg TCRbeta repertoire apparently came from expansion with activated donor B cells.

The sample was Tregs from blood cultured with allogeneic cells. This chain connects TRBV5-8 to TRBJ2-7; D might be TRBD1 (6 bases). This TCR was sampled from a human donor in good health. In DNA, the CDR3 is TGTGCCAGCAGCCAAGAAGGGGGCGAGCAGTACTTC. This encodes CASSQEGGEQYF.